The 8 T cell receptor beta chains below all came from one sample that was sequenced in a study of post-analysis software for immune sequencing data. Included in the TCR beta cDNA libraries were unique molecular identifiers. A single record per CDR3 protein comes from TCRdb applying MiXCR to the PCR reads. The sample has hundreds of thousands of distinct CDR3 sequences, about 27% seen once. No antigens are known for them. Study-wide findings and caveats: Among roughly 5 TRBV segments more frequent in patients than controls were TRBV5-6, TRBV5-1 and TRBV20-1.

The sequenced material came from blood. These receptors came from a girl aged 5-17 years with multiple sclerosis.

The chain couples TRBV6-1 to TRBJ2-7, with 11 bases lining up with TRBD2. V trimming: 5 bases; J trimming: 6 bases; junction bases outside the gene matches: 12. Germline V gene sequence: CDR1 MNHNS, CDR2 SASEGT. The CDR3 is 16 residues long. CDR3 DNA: TGTGCCAGCAGTATTAGCGGGGGGGCGTCTCCAAGCGAGCAGTACTTC. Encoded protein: CASSISGGASPSEQYF.

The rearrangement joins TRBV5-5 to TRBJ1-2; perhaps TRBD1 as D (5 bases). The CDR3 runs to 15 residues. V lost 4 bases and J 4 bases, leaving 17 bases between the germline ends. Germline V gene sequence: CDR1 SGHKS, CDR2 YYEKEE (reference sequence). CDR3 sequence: CASSLGTQDFYGYTF. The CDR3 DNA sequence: TGTGCCAGCAGCCTCGGGACTCAGGATTTCTATGGCTACACCTTC.

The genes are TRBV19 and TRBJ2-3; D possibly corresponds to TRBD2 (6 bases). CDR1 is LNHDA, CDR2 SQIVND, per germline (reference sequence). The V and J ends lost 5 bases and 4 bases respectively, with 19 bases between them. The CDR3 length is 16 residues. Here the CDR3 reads CASSPRKGTRADTQYF. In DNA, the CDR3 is TGTGCCAGTAGTCCCAGGAAAGGGACTCGCGCAGATACGCAGTATTTT.

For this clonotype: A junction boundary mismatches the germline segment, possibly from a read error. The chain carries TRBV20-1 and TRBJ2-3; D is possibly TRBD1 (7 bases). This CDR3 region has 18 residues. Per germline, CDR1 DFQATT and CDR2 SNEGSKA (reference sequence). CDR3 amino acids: CSARAAGTPQGGTDAQYF. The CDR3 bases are TGCAGTGCTAGAGCGGCAGGTACCCCCCAGGGGGGCACAGATGCGCAGTATTTT.

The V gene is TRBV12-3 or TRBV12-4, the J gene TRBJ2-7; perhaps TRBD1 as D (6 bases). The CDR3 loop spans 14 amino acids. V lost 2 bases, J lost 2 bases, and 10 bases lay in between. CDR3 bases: TGTGCCAGCAGTTTACAGGGGTTCCCCTACGAGCAGTACTTC. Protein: CASSLQGFPYEQYF.

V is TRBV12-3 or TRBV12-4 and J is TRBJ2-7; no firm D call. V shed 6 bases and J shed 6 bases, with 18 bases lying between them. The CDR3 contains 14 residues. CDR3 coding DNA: TGTGCCAGCAGGTTGGGCGGAGCCTCCCGCGAGCAGTACTTC. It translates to CASRLGGASREQYF.

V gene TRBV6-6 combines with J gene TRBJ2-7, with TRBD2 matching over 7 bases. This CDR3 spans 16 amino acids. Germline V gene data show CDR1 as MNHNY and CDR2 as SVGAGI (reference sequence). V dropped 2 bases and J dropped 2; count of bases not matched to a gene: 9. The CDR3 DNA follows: TGTGCCAGCAGTTACCCAAAGGGACTAACCCCCTACGAGCAGTACTTC. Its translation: CASSYPKGLTPYEQYF.

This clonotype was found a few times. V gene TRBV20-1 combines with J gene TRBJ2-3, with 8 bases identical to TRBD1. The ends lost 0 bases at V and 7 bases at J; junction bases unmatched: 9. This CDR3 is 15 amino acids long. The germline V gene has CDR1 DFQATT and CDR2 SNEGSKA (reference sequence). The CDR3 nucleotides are TGCAGTGCTAGAGATTCCGGACAGGGAACCAATACGCAGTATTTT. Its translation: CSARDSGQGTNTQYF.